The TCR beta chain under discussion was sequenced for a study of cytomegalovirus exposure and HLA in healthy donors. Notes on the study in general: While the bulk of TCR sequences proved rare, some public TCRs turned up in many donors. Researchers reported that three CMV-associated chains were confirmed in vitro as CMV antigen-specific.

The V gene's germline CDR1 is KGHSH and CDR2 LQKENI. The CDR3 spans 15 residues. Trimming took off 3 bases at V and 2 bases at J, with 14 bases between the two ends. The repertoire was sequenced with immunoSEQ multiplex PCR; TCRdb's copy has only in-frame clones and lacks some. The sample holds roughly 56,000 clones, roughly nine tenths seen once. With respect to this clone: The antigen remains undetermined.

The chain recombines TRBV18 with TRBJ2-7; TRBD1 might be the D (6 bases). The sequence derives from a woman aged 30 to 39 in good health and CMV-seronegative. Sequenced material: PBMCs. The CDR3 here is CASSPRTGRTYEQYF. The CDR3 bases are TGTGCCAGCTCACCTCGAACAGGGAGAACCTACGAGCAGTACTTC.